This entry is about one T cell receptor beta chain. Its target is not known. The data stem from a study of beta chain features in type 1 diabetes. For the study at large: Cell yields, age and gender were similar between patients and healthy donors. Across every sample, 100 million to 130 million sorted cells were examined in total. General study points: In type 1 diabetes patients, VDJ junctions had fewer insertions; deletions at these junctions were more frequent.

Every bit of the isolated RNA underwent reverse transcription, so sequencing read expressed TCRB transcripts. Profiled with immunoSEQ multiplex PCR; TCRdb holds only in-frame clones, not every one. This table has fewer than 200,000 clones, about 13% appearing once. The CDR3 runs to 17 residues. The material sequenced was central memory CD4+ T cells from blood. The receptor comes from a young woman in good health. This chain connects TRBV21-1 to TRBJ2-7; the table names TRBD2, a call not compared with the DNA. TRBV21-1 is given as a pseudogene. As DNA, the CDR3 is TGTGCCAGCAGCAAACCCCCTCCTAGCGGGGTTTCCTACGAGCAGTACTTC. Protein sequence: CASSKPPPSGVSYEQYF.